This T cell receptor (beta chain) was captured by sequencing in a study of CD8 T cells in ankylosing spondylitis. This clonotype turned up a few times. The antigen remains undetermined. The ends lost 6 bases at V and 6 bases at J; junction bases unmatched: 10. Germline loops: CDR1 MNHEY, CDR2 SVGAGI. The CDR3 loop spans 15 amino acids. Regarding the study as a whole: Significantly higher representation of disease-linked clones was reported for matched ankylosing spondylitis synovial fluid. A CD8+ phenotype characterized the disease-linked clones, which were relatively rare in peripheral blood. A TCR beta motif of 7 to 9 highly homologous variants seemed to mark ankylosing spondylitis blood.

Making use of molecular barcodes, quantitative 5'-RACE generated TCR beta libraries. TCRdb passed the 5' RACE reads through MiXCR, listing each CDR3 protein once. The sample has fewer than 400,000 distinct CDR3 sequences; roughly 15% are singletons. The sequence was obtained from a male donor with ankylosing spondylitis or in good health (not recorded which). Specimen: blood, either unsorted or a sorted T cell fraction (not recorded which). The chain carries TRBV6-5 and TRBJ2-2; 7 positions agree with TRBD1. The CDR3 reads CASRLGQAWAGELFF. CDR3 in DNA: TGTGCCAGCAGACTCGGACAGGCTTGGGCCGGGGAGCTGTTTTTT.